These 13 T cell receptor beta chains originate from one sample sequenced in a study of T cell responses to AZD1222 COVID-19 vaccine. TCRdb keeps only in-frame clones here, not all; method: immunoSEQ multiplex PCR. Of over 100,000 clones listed, about 90% are singletons. Sequencing used peripheral blood, obtained on day 0 of AZD1222 vaccination. Every receptor here comes from an adult in good health.

This clone appeared a few times. This sequence joins TRBV15 and TRBJ2-7, with D perhaps matching TRBD2 (5 bases). The CDR3 loop spans 16 amino acids. V was pared by 0 bases and J by 4 bases, with 16 bases between. Germline V gives CDR1 LNHNV, CDR2 YYDKDF (reference sequence). The DNA of the CDR3 is TGTGCCACCAGCAGAGAGCTGAGGGTTAAACAATACGAGCAGTACTTC. Its translation is CATSRELRVKQYEQYF. The whole variable domain, filled in from reference TRBV15 and TRBJ2-7, reads DAMVIQNPRYQVTQFGKPVTLSCSQTLNHNVMYWYQQKSSQAPKLLFHYYDKDFNNEADTPDNFQSRRPNTSFCFLDIRSPGLGDTAMYLCATSRELRVKQYEQYFGPGTRLTVT.

The V and J genes are TRBV11-3 and TRBJ2-6; the D is unclear. CDR3 length: 13 amino acids. V lost 6 bases and J 0 bases, leaving 3 bases between the germline ends. From germline, CDR1 is SGHNT and CDR2 YENEEA. The CDR3 loop reads CASRGSGANVLTF. The CDR3 region has the DNA TGTGCCAGCAGGGGCTCTGGGGCCAACGTCCTGACTTTC.

This sequence joins TRBV9 and TRBJ2-1, with 10 bases fitting TRBD2. The V and J ends lost 2 bases and 10 bases, in that order; junction bases with no gene match: 6. Germline V lookup: CDR1 SGDLS, CDR2 YYNGEE. CDR3 length: 14 amino acids. The CDR3: CASSVSGGAGEQFF. The CDR3, as DNA: TGTGCCAGCAGCGTGAGCGGGGGGGCAGGGGAGCAGTTCTTC. Combining the CDR3 with reference TRBV9 and TRBJ2-1 gives the whole variable domain DSGVTQTPKHLITATGQRVTLRCSPRSGDLSVYWYQQSLDQGLQFLIQYYNGEERAKGNILERFSAQQFPDLHSELNLSSLELGDSALYFCASSVSGGAGEQFFGPGTRLTVL.

The chain combines TRBV19 with TRBJ1-2; D is uncertain. The CDR3 runs to 16 residues. V shed 10 bases and J shed 2 bases, with 23 bases lying between them. Germline V CDR1 and CDR2: LNHDA, SQIVND (reference sequence). Written as DNA, the CDR3 is TGTGCCACCAGTGGTATAGGGAGTGTCCCGAACTATGGCTACACCTTC. This encodes CATSGIGSVPNYGYTF.

The V gene is TRBV7-9, the J gene TRBJ2-5; D not certain. CDR3 length equals 13 residues. Per germline, CDR1 SEHNR and CDR2 FQNEAQ (reference sequence). Deletions cut 1 base from V and 5 bases from J, with 8 bases between. In nucleotides, the CDR3 is TGTGCCAGCAGCTTAGGTGAAAAGGAGACCCAGTACTTC. The encoded protein is CASSLGEKETQYF.

This chain uses TRBV3-1 (or the pseudogene TRBV3-2) with TRBJ1-1, with D unclear. With 8 bases removed from V and 0 bases from J, the gap between germline ends came to 10 bases. Germline V gene data show CDR1 as LGHDT and CDR2 as YNNKEL (reference sequence). The CDR3 is made up of 13 amino acids. In nucleotides, the CDR3 is TGTGCCAGCGGAGTCCACTTGAACACTGAAGCTTTCTTT. This sequence encodes CASGVHLNTEAFF.

The chain joins TRBV30 to TRBJ2-3; 9 nucleotides line up with TRBD2. CDR1 and CDR2 from the germline V gene are GTSNPN and SVGIG (reference sequence). The CDR3 runs 13 residues. Unmatched junction bases numbered 1, after V lost 5 bases and J lost 1 base. The CDR3 DNA sequence: TGTGCCTGGGTAGCGGGGGGCACAGATACGCAGTATTTT. Translating it yields CAWVAGGTDTQYF.

This chain joins TRBV5-1 and TRBJ2-1; 10 bases match TRBD2. Losses at the gene ends were 3 bases for V and 3 bases for J; bases not matched to a gene: 3. Germline assignment: CDR1 SGHRS and CDR2 YFSETQ. This CDR3 region has 15 residues. The CDR3 DNA reads TGCGCCAGCAGCTCGCCTAGCGGGGGCTACAATGAGCAGTTCTTC. Translating it yields CASSSPSGGYNEQFF.

The V call is TRBV11-3, the J call TRBJ2-1; 11 positions match TRBD2. CDR1 is SGHNT and CDR2 is YENEEA in the germline V gene. The CDR3 sequence is 18 residues long. Losses at the gene ends were 0 bases for V and 5 bases for J; bases not matched to a gene: 9. CDR3 DNA: TGTGCCAGCAGCTTAGATCCCGCTAGCGGGAGGCCACACAATGAGCAGTTCTTC. Translating gives CASSLDPASGRPHNEQFF.

J is TRBJ2-1 and V is TRBV5-1, with 9 bases fitting TRBD1. V lost 4 bases and J lost 6; bases outside the gene matches: 5. CDR1 is SGHRS, CDR2 YFSETQ, per germline. The CDR3 spans 14 residues. Here the CDR3 DNA reads TGCGCCAGCAGCCCTGACAGGGGGACCAATGAGCAGTTCTTC. Protein product: CASSPDRGTNEQFF. The entire variable domain, with the rest obtained from reference TRBV5-1 and TRBJ2-1, is as follows: KAGVTQTPRYLIKTRGQQVTLSCSPISGHRSVSWYQQTPGQGLQFLFEYFSETQRNKGNFPGRFSGRQFSNSRSEMNVSTLELGDSALYLCASSPDRGTNEQFFGPGTRLTVL.

The chain carries TRBV7-9 and TRBJ1-2, with D possibly matching TRBD1 (6 bases). This CDR3 has 14 residues. With 5 bases removed from V and 1 base from J, the gap between germline ends came to 11 bases. Germline V lookup: CDR1 SEHNR, CDR2 FQNEAQ (reference sequence). The CDR3 DNA follows: TGTGCCAGCAGCCGGGGGCTATTTAACTATGGCTACACCTTC. Its protein product is CASSRGLFNYGYTF. The whole variable domain, remainder taken from reference TRBV7-9 and TRBJ1-2, is DTGVSQNPRHKITKRGQNVTFRCDPISEHNRLYWYRQTLGQGPEFLTYFQNEAQLEKSRLLSDRFSAERPKGSFSTLEIQRTEQGDSAMYLCASSRGLFNYGYTFGSGTRLTVV.

This chain uses TRBV9 with TRBJ1-2; 10 bases are a match to TRBD1. The V gene end was trimmed by 3 bases and the J gene end by 2 bases; junction bases not matched to a gene: 7. The CDR3 is 16 amino acids. CDR1 is SGDLS and CDR2 is YYNGEE in the germline V gene. CDR3 in DNA: TGTGCCAGCAGCGCCGGCCGGGACAGGGGCAACTATGGCTACACCTTC. It codes for CASSAGRDRGNYGYTF.

The rearrangement joins TRBV19 to TRBJ2-2; perhaps D is TRBD1 or TRBD2 (5 bases each). The CDR3 totals 14 residues. With 5 bases removed from V and 4 bases from J, the gap between germline ends came to 11 bases. Germline CDR1 and CDR2: LNHDA and SQIVND (reference sequence). The CDR3 DNA reads as TGTGCCAGTAGTTACCGGGACGGCACCGGGGAGCTGTTTTTT. Residues: CASSYRDGTGELFF.